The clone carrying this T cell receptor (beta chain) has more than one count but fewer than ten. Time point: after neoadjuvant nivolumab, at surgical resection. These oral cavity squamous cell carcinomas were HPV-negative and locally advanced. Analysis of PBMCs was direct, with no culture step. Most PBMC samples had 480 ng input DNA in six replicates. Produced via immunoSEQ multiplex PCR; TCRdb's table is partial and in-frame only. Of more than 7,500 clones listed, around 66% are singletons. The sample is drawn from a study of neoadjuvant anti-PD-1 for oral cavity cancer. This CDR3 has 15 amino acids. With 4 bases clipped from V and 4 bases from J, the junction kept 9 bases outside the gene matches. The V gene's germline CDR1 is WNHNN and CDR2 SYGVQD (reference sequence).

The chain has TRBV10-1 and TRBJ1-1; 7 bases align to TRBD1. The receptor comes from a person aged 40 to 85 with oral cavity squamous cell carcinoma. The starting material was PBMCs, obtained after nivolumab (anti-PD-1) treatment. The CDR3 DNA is TGCGCCAGCAGTGTCACTGCAGGGGGGAGCACTGAAGCTTTCTTT. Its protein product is CASSVTAGGSTEAFF.